One TCR beta chain is described in this entry. Its cognate antigen is unknown. Some clones are missing from TCRdb's copy, which holds only in-frame ones; the method was immunoSEQ multiplex PCR. The sample shows around 140,000 clones, roughly 85% of them seen only once. V was cut by 5 bases and J by 6 bases, with 14 bases left in between. The germline V gene encodes CDR1 SGHRS and CDR2 YFSETQ. This CDR3 spans 13 amino acids. This sample stems from a study of T cell responses to AZD1222 COVID-19 vaccine. Regarding the study as a whole: Repertoires in all cases were sampled only once the peak T cell response had passed.

This receptor was obtained from an adult who received the MenACWY meningococcal vaccine as a control. This sequence joins TRBV5-1 and TRBJ1-2; D perhaps matches TRBD1 (5 bases). The sequenced sample was peripheral blood, obtained 28 days after the second dose of the MenACWY control vaccine. This chain's CDR3 is CASSPSGTHGYTF. The CDR3 DNA reads TGCGCCAGCAGTCCTTCCGGGACCCATGGCTACACCTTC.